Shown below are 5 T cell receptor beta chains from a single sample sequenced in a study of shared clonotypes between healthy human individuals. The naive CD8 population came from CD45RO-negative cells selected for CCR7, without terminally differentiated effector memory CD45RA+ cells. The repertoire was sequenced with immunoSEQ multiplex PCR; TCRdb's copy has only in-frame clones and lacks some. Of about 2,200,000 clones in the sample, 85% to 95% were seen once. Sequenced material: naive CD8+ T cells from PBMCs. The source is a man younger than 35 in good health. Some clones in this sample may be carry-over from other donors' samples.

This chain connects TRBV25-1 to TRBJ1-2; 8 bases map to TRBD1. The CDR3 extends over 14 amino acids. The germline V gene encodes CDR1 MGHDK and CDR2 SYGVNS. With 5 bases clipped from V and 7 bases from J, the junction kept 9 bases outside the gene matches. The CDR3 region has the DNA TGTGCCAGCAGTCCCGGGACAGGTGTTTTTGGCTACACCTTC. Its protein product is CASSPGTGVFGYTF.

This sequence joins TRBV11-2 and TRBJ2-3; 11 nucleotides agree with TRBD1. The V gene's germline CDR1 is SGHAT and CDR2 FQNNGV. This CDR3 is built from 15 residues. J was trimmed by 7 bases and V by 9 bases; bases with no gene match: 12. The CDR3 region has the DNA TGTGCCAGTGCGGTTGGACAGGGGGCGTTGTATACGCAGTATTTT. Residues: CASAVGQGALYTQYF.

This clone was seen a single time. The J gene is TRBJ2-1, the V gene TRBV7-3; D perhaps matches TRBD1 (6 bases). This CDR3 spans 16 amino acids. V was clipped by 5 bases and J by 5 bases, with 19 bases between them. Germline CDR1 is SGHTA and CDR2 is FQGTGA. CDR3 residues: CASSRVPGGVNNEQFF. CDR3 DNA: TGTGCCAGCAGCCGGGTGCCTGGGGGCGTCAACAATGAGCAGTTCTTC.

The genes are TRBV29-1 and TRBJ2-7, with 11 bases identical to TRBD1. The CDR3 runs to 16 residues. V lost 7 bases to trimming and J lost 2 bases; unmatched junction nucleotides: 13. Germline CDR1 SQVTM, CDR2 ANQGSEA. The CDR3 loop is CSARGFGQGAAYEQYF. The CDR3 bases are TGCAGCGCCCGTGGCTTTGGACAGGGGGCGGCCTACGAGCAGTACTTC.

J is TRBJ1-3 and V is TRBV21-1. TRBV21-1 is shown as a pseudogene. The CDR3 is 19 amino acids. CDR3 coding DNA: TGTGCCAGCATCATAACGCCACGGGACCGAGCTTATGCTGGAAACACCATATATTTT. This gives the protein CASIITPRDRAYAGNTIYF.